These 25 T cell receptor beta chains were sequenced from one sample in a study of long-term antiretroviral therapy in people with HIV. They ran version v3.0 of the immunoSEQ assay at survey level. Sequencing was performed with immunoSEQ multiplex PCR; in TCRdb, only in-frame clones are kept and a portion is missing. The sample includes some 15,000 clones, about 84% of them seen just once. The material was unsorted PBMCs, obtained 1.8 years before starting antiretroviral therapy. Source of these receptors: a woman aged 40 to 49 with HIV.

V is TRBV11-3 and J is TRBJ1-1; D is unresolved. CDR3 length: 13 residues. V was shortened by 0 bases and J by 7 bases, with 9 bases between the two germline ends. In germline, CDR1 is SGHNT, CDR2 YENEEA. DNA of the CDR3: TGTGCCAGCAGCTTAGACAGGACTGTTGAAGCTTTCTTT. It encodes CASSLDRTVEAFF. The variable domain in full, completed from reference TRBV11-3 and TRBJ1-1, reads EAGVVQSPRYKIIEKKQPVAFWCNPISGHNTLYWYLQNLGQGPELLIRYENEEAVDDSQLPKDRFSAERLKGVDSTLKIQPAELGDSAVYLCASSLDRTVEAFFGQGTRLTVV.

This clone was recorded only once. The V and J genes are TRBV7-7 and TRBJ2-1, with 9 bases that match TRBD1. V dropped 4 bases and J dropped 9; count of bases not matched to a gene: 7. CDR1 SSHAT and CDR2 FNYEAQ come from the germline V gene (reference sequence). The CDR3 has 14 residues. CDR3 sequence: CASSSRQGESEQFF. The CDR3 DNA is TGTGCCAGCAGCTCGCGACAGGGGGAAAGTGAGCAGTTCTTC.

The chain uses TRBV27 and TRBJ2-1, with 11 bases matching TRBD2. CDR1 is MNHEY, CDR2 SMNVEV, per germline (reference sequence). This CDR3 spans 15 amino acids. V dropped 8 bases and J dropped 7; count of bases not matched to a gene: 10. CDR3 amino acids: CASCILAGGSNEQFF. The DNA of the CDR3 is TGTGCCAGCTGTATCCTAGCGGGAGGTTCTAATGAGCAGTTCTTC.

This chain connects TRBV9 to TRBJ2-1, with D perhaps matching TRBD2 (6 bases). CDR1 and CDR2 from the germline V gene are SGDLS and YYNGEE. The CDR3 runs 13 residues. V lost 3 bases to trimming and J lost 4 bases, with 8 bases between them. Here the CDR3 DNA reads TGTGCCAGCAGCGCCGGGACTTACAATGAGCAGTTCTTC. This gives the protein CASSAGTYNEQFF.

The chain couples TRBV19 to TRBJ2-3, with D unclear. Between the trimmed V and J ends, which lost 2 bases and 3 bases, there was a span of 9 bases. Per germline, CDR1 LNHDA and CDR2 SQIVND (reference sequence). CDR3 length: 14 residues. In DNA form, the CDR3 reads TGTGCCAGTAGTATATCTAGTCTTACAGATACGCAGTATTTT. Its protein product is CASSISSLTDTQYF. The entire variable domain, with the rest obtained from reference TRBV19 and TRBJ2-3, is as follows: DGGITQSPKYLFRKEGQNVTLSCEQNLNHDAMYWYRQDPGQGLRLIYYSQIVNDFQKGDIAEGYSVSREKKESFPLTVTSAQKNPTAFYLCASSISSLTDTQYFGPGTRLTVL.

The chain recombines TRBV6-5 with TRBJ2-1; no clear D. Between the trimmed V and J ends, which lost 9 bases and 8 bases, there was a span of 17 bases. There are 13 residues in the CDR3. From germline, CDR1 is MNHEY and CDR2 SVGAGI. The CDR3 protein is CASSMTATHEQFF. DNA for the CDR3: TGTGCCAGTTCAATGACCGCAACCCATGAGCAGTTCTTC.

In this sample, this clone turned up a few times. CDR3 nucleotide sequence: TGTGCCAGCTTCGGTCACGGGTGGACTGAAGCTTTCTTT. Protein product: CASFGHGWTEAFF. The chain combines TRBV6-5 with TRBJ1-1; D is unresolved. CDR1 is MNHEY, CDR2 SVGAGI, per germline. There are 13 residues in the CDR3. V was cut by 8 bases and J by 5 bases, with 15 bases left in between.

CDR3 protein: CASSSGRRGYVNSYEQYF. CDR3 sequence (DNA): TGTGCCAGCAGCTCGGGGCGGAGGGGTTACGTAAACTCCTACGAGCAGTACTTC. The rearrangement links TRBV11-2 to TRBJ2-7; a possible D gene is TRBD2 (6 bases). This CDR3 is built from 18 residues. Germline V gene sequence: CDR1 SGHAT, CDR2 FQNNGV. With 4 bases removed from V and 0 bases from J, the gap between germline ends came to 22 bases.

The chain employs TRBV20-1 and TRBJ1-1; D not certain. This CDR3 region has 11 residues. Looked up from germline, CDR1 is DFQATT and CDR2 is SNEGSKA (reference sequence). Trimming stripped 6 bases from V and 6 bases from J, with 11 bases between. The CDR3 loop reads CSASGGPEAFF. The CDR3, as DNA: TGCAGTGCGAGTGGAGGGCCTGAAGCTTTCTTT.

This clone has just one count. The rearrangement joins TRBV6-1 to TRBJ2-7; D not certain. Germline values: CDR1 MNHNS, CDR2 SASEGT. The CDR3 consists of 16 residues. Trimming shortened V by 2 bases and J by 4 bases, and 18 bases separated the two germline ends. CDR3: CASSETRGLTWYEQYF. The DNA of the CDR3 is TGTGCCAGCAGTGAAACCCGAGGCCTTACTTGGTACGAGCAGTACTTC.

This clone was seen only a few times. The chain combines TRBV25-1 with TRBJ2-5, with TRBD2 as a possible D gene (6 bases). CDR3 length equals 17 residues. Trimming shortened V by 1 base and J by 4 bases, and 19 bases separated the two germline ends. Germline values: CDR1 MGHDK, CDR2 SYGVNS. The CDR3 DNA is TGTGCCAGCAGTGAATCGACGGGAGCTTTGAGGTCAGAGACCCAGTACTTC. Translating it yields CASSESTGALRSETQYF.

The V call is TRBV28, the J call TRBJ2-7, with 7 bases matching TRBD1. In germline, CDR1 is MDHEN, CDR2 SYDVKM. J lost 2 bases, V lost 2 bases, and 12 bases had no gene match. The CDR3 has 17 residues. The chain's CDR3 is CASSLQQGIGITYEQYF. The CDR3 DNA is TGTGCCAGCAGTTTACAACAGGGGATCGGCATAACCTACGAGCAGTACTTC.

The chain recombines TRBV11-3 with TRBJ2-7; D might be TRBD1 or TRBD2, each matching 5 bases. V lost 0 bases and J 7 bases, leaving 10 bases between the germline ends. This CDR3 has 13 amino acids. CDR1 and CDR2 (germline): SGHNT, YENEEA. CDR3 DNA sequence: TGTGCCAGCAGCTTAGATGAGGGGTATGAGCAGTACTTC. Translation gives CASSLDEGYEQYF.

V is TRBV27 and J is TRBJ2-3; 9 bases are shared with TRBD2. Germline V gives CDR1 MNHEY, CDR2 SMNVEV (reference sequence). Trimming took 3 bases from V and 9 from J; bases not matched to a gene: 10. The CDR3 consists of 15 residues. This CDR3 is CASSFVLAGTTTQYF. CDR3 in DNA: TGTGCCAGCAGTTTTGTTCTAGCGGGGACGACCACGCAGTATTTT.

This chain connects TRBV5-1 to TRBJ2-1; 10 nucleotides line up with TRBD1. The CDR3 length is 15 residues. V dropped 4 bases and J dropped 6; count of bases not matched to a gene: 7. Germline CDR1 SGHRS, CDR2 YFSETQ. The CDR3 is CASSLIDRGLNEQFF. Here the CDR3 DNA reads TGCGCCAGCAGCCTCATAGACAGGGGGCTCAATGAGCAGTTCTTC.

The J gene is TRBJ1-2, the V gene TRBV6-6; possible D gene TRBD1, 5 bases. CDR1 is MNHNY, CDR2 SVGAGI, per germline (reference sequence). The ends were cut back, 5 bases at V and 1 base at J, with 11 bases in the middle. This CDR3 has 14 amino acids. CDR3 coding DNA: TGTGCCAGCAGTGAGGACAATCATAACTATGGCTACACCTTC. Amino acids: CASSEDNHNYGYTF.

The CDR3 nucleotides read TGCAGCGTTCACCCTTTAGCGGGAGCATTACACAATGAGCAGTTCTTC. This encodes CSVHPLAGALHNEQFF. The V call is TRBV29-1, the J call TRBJ2-1; 9 bases are shared with TRBD2. In germline, CDR1 is SQVTM, CDR2 ANQGSEA. V was pared by 5 bases and J by 5 bases, with 13 bases of the junction left unmatched. The CDR3 runs 16 residues.

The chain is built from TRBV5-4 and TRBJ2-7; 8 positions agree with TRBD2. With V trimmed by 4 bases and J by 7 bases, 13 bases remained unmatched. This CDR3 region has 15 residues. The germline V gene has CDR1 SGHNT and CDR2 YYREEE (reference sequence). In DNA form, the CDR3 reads TGTGCCAGCAGCCCCGTAGTAGCGGGAAGGCAAGAGCAGTACTTC. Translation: CASSPVVAGRQEQYF. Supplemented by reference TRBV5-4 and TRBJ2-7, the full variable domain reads ETGVTQSPTHLIKTRGQQVTLRCSSQSGHNTVSWYQQALGQGPQFIFQYYREEENGRGNFPPRFSGLQFPNYSSELNVNALELDDSALYLCASSPVVAGRQEQYFGPGTRLTVT.

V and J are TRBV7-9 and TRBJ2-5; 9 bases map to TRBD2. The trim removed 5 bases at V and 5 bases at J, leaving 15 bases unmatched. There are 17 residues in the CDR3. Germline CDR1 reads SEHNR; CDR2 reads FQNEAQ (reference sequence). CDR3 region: CASSPLGREGLAETQYF. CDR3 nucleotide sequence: TGTGCCAGCAGCCCCCTCGGGCGGGAGGGCCTAGCGGAGACCCAGTACTTC.

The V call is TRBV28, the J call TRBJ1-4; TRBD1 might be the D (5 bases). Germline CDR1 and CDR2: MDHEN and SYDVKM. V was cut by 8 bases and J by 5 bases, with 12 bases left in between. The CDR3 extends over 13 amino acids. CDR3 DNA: TGTGCCAGCTCGAGACAGATAAATGAAAAACTGTTTTTT. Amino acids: CASSRQINEKLFF.

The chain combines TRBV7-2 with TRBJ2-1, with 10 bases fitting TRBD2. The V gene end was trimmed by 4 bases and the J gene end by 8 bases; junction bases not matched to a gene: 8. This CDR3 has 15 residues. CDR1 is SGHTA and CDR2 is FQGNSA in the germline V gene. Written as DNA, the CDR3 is TGTGCCAGCAGCTCCCCAGCGGGAGGGGACCATGAGCAGTTCTTC. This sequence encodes CASSSPAGGDHEQFF.

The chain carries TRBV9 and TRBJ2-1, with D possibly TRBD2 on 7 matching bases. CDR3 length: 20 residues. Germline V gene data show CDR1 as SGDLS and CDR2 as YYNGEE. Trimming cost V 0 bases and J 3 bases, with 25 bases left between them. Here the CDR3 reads CASSVEGGVVRLGDYNEQFF. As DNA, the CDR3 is TGTGCCAGCAGCGTAGAAGGGGGGGTGGTGCGGCTAGGCGACTACAATGAGCAGTTCTTC.

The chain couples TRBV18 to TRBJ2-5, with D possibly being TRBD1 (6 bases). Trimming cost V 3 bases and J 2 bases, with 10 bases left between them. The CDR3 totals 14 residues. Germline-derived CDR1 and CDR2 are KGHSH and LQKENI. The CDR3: CASSPPQGQETQYF. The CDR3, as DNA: TGTGCCAGCTCACCGCCACAGGGACAAGAGACCCAGTACTTC.

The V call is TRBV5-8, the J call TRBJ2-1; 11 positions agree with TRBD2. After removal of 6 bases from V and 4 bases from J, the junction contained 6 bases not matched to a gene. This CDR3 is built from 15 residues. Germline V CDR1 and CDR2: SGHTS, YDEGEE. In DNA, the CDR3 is TGTGCCAGCACCCGAGGGACTAGCGGATACAATGAGCAGTTCTTC. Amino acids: CASTRGTSGYNEQFF.

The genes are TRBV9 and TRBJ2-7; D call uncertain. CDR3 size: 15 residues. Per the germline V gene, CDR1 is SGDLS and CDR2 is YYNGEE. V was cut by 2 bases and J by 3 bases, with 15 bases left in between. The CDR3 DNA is TGTGCCAGCAGCGTTTCTAGTGACTCCTACTACGAGCAGTACTTC. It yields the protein CASSVSSDSYYEQYF.